These 18 T cell receptor beta chains were sequenced from one sample in a study of CD8 T cells in Susac syndrome. cDNA came from roughly 0.5 to 1 ug RNA primed by random hexamers. Each CDR3 protein is one row after TCRdb ran MiXCR on the immunoSEQ multiplex PCR reads. Of 150,000 to 200,000 distinct CDR3 sequences detected, around 94% appear once; the ten largest clones hold 0.11% to 0.15%. Sequenced material: CD4+ T cells from PBMCs. These receptors came from a human donor in good health.

The chain employs TRBV27 and TRBJ2-1; TRBD2 aligns across 8 bases. V lost 10 bases, J lost 4 bases, and 6 bases stayed unmatched. The CDR3 extends over 13 amino acids. The germline V gene encodes CDR1 MNHEY and CDR2 SMNVEV (reference sequence). CDR3 protein: CATGGGLYNEQFF. CDR3 bases: TGTGCCACGGGAGGGGGTCTGTACAATGAGCAGTTCTTC.

The chain is built from TRBV12-3 or TRBV12-4 and TRBJ2-7; 9 bases agree with TRBD1. After removal of 6 bases from V and 5 bases from J, the junction contained 5 bases not matched to a gene. The CDR3 spans 13 residues. In nucleotides, the CDR3 is TGTGCCAGCAGGGGGACAGGGTATGACGAGCAGTACTTC. Translation gives CASRGTGYDEQYF.

The chain is built from TRBV3-1 and TRBJ2-7; 9 nucleotides agree with TRBD1. The CDR3 covers 14 residues. Germline trimming cut 6 bases from V and 4 bases from J; bases unmatched to any gene: 7. Germline V gene sequence: CDR1 LGHDT, CDR2 YNNKEL (reference sequence). The chain's CDR3 is CASRRGTGLYEQYF. The CDR3 DNA reads TGTGCCAGCAGGCGCGGGACAGGGCTTTACGAGCAGTACTTC.

The rearrangement links TRBV6-2 or TRBV6-3 to TRBJ1-2; unclear D gene. Trimming removed 3 bases at V and 1 base at J, with 21 bases between. CDR1 is MNHEY, CDR2 SVGEGT, per germline. The CDR3 extends over 18 amino acids. Here the CDR3 DNA reads TGTGCCAGCAGTTATTCTTCTCGCGGCAGAAATTTTAACTATGGCTACACCTTC. Its translation: CASSYSSRGRNFNYGYTF.

The chain combines TRBV24-1 with TRBJ2-5; no definite D call. The CDR3 is 14 residues long. The germline V gene has CDR1 KGHDR and CDR2 SFDVKD. Trimming removed 6 bases at V and 1 base at J, with 11 bases between. DNA of the CDR3: TGTGCCACCAGTCGCGATGGCAGCCAAGAGACCCAGTACTTC. Its protein is CATSRDGSQETQYF.

The CDR3 nucleotides are TGTGCCAGCAGCTTATTGGTCCTCGAGGGGGGCAATGAGCAGTTCTTC. Translated: CASSLLVLEGGNEQFF. The genes are TRBV7-3 and TRBJ2-1; D possibly matches TRBD1 or TRBD2 (6 bases each). The CDR3 is made up of 16 amino acids. With 2 bases removed from V and 6 bases from J, the gap between germline ends came to 17 bases. CDR1 and CDR2 (germline): SGHTA, FQGTGA.

CDR3 loop: CSAGTGGPNEQFF. The CDR3 DNA is TGCAGCGCGGGGACAGGGGGGCCCAATGAGCAGTTCTTC. The gene calls are TRBV29-1 and TRBJ2-1; 11 bases are a match to TRBD1. J was trimmed by 6 bases and V by 7 bases; bases with no gene match: 5. Germline loops: CDR1 SQVTM, CDR2 ANQGSEA. The CDR3 covers 13 residues.

This chain joins TRBV6-5 and TRBJ2-7; possible D gene TRBD2, 6 bases. Trimming took 4 bases from V and 0 from J, leaving 13 bases between them. The CDR3 covers 15 residues. Germline lookup yields CDR1 MNHEY and CDR2 SVGAGI. DNA of the CDR3: TGTGCCAGCAGTTCCCGGGGACTGGGCTCCTACGAGCAGTACTTC. Amino acid sequence: CASSSRGLGSYEQYF.

This clonotype has a single count. CDR3 residues: CASKVGTGKLFF. For the CDR3, the DNA is TGTGCCAGCAAAGTAGGGACAGGAAAACTGTTTTTT. V gene TRBV6-6 combines with J gene TRBJ1-4, with 8 bases fitting TRBD1. The length of the CDR3 is 12 residues. The germline V gene has CDR1 MNHNY and CDR2 SVGAGI (reference sequence). Trimming cost V 7 bases and J 10 bases; bases outside gene matches: 5.

V is TRBV20-1 and J is TRBJ2-1; TRBD1 is a possible D gene (6 bases). The V gene's germline CDR1 is DFQATT and CDR2 SNEGSKA (reference sequence). The CDR3 runs to 14 residues. Trimming removed 3 bases from V and 3 bases from J, with 12 bases in between. In DNA form, the CDR3 reads TGCAGTGCTAGTCTGGGGGCGCACTACAATGAGCAGTTCTTC. It is translated as CSASLGAHYNEQFF.

This chain joins TRBV10-3 and TRBJ2-2, with 12 bases that match TRBD2. The CDR3 has 15 residues. The V gene's germline CDR1 is ENHRY and CDR2 SYGVKD. The ends lost 10 bases at V and 2 bases at J; junction bases unmatched: 5. This CDR3 is CATRTSGVNTGELFF. The DNA for the CDR3 is TGTGCCACAAGGACTAGCGGGGTTAACACCGGGGAGCTGTTTTTT.

This clonotype was observed once. The rearrangement links TRBV20-1 to TRBJ2-5; D is uncertain. CDR3 length equals 13 residues. Trimming shortened V by 6 bases and J by 1 base, and 12 bases separated the two germline ends. Germline V gene sequence: CDR1 DFQATT, CDR2 SNEGSKA (reference sequence). CDR3 nucleotide sequence: TGCAGTGCGAGGTCCGGGCCCCAAGAGACCCAGTACTTC. It is translated as CSARSGPQETQYF.

The chain links TRBV5-4 to TRBJ2-7; D assignment may be TRBD1 or TRBD2 (5 bases each). There are 15 residues in the CDR3. The V gene's germline CDR1 is SGHNT and CDR2 YYREEE (reference sequence). Between the trimmed V and J ends, which lost 0 bases and 1 base, there was a span of 11 bases. The CDR3 loop is CASSLAGTGSYEQYF. The CDR3 DNA is TGTGCCAGCAGCTTGGCCGGGACGGGGTCCTACGAGCAGTACTTC.

J is TRBJ1-3 and V is TRBV30; D is undetermined. V was clipped by 4 bases and J by 0 bases, with 4 bases between them. CDR3 length: 12 amino acids. Germline loops: CDR1 GTSNPN, CDR2 SVGIG (reference sequence). CDR3 loop: CAWTDSGNTIYF. DNA of the CDR3: TGTGCCTGGACGGACTCTGGAAACACCATATATTTT.

V usage is TRBV6-2 or TRBV6-3 and J usage is TRBJ2-7; 9 bases agree with TRBD2. Losses at the gene ends were 5 bases for V and 2 bases for J; bases not matched to a gene: 4. The V gene's germline CDR1 is MNHEY and CDR2 SVGEGT. The CDR3 runs to 14 residues. In DNA form, the CDR3 reads TGTGCCAGCAGTAAAGCTAGCGGGGCCTACGAGCAGTACTTC. Protein: CASSKASGAYEQYF.

The chain employs TRBV18 and TRBJ2-3; no firm D call. The CDR3 is made up of 14 amino acids. V was trimmed by 4 bases and J by 1 base, leaving 9 bases between them. CDR1 and CDR2 (germline): KGHSH, LQKENI. CDR3 nucleotides: TGTGCCAGCTCACGGGTCTATGGCACAGATACGCAGTATTTT. Translating gives CASSRVYGTDTQYF.

This rearrangement joins TRBV11-3 to TRBJ2-2; D is unresolved. This CDR3 is 14 amino acids long. Germline V gives CDR1 SGHNT, CDR2 YENEEA. The V gene lost 4 bases and the J gene lost 5 bases, with 11 bases spanning the gap. The CDR3 DNA is TGTGCCAGCAGCTGGGTGGGGTCAACCGGGGAGCTGTTTTTT. It yields the protein CASSWVGSTGELFF.

This chain links TRBV29-1 with TRBJ1-1, with no clear D. V lost 5 bases, J lost 4 bases, and 11 bases lay in between. The CDR3 is 12 residues long. CDR1 is SQVTM, CDR2 ANQGSEA, per germline. CDR3 sequence: CSVSGWVTEAFF. As DNA, the CDR3 is TGCAGCGTTAGTGGTTGGGTCACTGAAGCTTTCTTT.